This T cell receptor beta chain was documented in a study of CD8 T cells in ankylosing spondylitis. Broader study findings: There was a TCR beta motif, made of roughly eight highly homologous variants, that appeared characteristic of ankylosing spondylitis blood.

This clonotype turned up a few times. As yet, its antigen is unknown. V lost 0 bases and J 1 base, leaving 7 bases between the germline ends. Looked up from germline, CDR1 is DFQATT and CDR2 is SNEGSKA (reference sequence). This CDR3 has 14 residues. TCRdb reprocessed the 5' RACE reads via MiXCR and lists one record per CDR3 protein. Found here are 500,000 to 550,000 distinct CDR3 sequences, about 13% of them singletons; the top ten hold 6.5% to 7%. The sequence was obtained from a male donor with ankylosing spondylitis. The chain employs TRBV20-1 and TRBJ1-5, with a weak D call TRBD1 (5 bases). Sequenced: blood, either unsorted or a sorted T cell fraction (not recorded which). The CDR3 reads CSAREGRSNQPQHF. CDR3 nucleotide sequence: TGCAGTGCTAGAGAGGGACGCAGCAATCAGCCCCAGCATTTT.